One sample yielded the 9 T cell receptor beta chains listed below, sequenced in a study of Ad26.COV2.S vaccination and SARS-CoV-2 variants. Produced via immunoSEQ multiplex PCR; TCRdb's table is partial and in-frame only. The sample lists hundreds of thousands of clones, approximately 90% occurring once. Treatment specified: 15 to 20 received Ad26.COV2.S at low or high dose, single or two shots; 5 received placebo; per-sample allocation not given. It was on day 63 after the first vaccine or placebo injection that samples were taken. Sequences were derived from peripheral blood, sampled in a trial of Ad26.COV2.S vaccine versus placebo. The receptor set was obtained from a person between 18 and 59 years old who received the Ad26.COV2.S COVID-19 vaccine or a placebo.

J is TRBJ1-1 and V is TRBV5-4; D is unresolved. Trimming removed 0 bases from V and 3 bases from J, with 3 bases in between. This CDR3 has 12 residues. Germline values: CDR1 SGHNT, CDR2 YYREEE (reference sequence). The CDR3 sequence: CASSLAYTEAFF. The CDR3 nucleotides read TGTGCCAGCAGCTTGGCTTACACTGAAGCTTTCTTT.

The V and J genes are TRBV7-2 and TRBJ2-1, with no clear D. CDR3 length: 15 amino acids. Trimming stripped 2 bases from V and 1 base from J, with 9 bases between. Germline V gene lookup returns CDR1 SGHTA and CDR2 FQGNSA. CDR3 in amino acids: CASSLRFGSYNEQFF. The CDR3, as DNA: TGTGCCAGCAGCTTAAGGTTTGGTTCCTACAATGAGCAGTTCTTC.

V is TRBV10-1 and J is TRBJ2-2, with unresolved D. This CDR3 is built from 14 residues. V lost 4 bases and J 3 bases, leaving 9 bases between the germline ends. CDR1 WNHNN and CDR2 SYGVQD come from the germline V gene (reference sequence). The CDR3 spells CASSVGYDTGELFF. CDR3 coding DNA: TGCGCCAGCAGTGTCGGATATGACACCGGGGAGCTGTTTTTT.

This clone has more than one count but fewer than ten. CDR3 region: CASSFGTWAFF. The CDR3 coding sequence is TGTGCCAGCAGTTTTGGGACTTGGGCTTTCTTT. This sequence joins TRBV12-3 or TRBV12-4 and TRBJ1-1, with D tentatively TRBD1 (5 bases). V was clipped by 3 bases and J by 11 bases, with 10 bases between them. The CDR3 extends over 11 amino acids.

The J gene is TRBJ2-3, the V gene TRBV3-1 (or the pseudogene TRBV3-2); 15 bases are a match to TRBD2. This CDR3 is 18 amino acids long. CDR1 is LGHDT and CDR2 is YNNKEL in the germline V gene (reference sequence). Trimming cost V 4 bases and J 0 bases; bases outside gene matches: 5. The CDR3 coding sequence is TGTGCCAGCAGCCGCGGACTAGCGGGGGGGCCGAGCACAGATACGCAGTATTTT. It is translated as CASSRGLAGGPSTDTQYF.

CDR3 loop: CASSQVRGANTGELFF. The CDR3, as DNA: TGCGCCAGCAGCCAAGTGCGGGGGGCGAACACCGGGGAGCTGTTTTTT. The chain couples TRBV4-1 to TRBJ2-2; 8 bases fit TRBD2. Trimming cost V 1 base and J 0 bases; bases outside gene matches: 1. Germline values: CDR1 MGHRA, CDR2 YSYEKL. The CDR3 contains 16 residues.

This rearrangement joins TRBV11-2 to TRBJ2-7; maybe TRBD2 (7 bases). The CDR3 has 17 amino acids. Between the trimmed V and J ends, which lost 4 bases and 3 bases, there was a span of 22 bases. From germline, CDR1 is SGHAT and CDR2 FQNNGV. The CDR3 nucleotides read TGTGCCAGCAGCTCTAGTTTGGGAGGGGGGATCGGCTACGAGCAGTACTTC. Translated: CASSSSLGGGIGYEQYF.

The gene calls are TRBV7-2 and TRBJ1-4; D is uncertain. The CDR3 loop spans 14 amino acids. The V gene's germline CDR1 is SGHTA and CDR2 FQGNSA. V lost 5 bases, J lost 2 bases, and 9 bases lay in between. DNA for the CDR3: TGTGCCAGCAGCATTGACATCACTAATGAAAAACTGTTTTTT. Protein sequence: CASSIDITNEKLFF.

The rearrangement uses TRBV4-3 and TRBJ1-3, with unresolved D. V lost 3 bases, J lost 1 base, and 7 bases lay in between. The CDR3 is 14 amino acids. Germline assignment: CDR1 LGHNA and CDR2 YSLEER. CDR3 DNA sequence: TGCGCCAGCAGCCAGACACATTCTGGAAACACCATATATTTT. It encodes CASSQTHSGNTIYF.